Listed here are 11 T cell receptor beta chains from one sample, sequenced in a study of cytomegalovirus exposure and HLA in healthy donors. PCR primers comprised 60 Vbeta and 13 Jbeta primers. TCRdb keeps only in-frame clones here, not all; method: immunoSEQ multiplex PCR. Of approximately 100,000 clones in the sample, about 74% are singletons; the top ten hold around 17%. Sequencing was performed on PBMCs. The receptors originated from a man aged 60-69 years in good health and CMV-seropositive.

The CDR3: CAISVLLPSSGNTIYF. The CDR3 DNA reads as TGTGCCATCAGTGTTCTCCTTCCGAGCTCTGGAAACACCATATATTTT. The V gene is TRBV10-3, the J gene TRBJ1-3; D remains ambiguous. The CDR3 has 16 amino acids. Germline lookup yields CDR1 ENHRY and CDR2 SYGVKD. The V gene lost 4 bases and the J gene lost 0 bases, with 13 bases spanning the gap.

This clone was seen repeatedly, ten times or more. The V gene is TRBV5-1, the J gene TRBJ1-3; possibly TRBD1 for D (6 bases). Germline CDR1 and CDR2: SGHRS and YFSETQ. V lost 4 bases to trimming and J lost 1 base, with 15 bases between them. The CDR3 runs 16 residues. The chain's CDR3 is CASSDQQGGSGNTIYF. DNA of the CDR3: TGCGCCAGCAGCGATCAACAGGGCGGTTCTGGAAACACCATATATTTT.

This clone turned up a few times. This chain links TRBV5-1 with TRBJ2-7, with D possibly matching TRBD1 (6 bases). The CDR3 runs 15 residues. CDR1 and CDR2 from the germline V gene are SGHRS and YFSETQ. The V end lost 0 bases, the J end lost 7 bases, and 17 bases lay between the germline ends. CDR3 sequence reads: CASSLEGDMVGEQYF. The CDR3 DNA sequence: TGCGCCAGCAGCTTGGAGGGGGATATGGTTGGGGAGCAGTACTTC.

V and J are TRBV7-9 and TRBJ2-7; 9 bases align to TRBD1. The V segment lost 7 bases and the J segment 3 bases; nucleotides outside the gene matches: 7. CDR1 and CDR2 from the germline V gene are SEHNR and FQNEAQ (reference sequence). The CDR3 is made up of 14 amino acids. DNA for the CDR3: TGTGCCAGCAACCGGGGACAGGGTAACTACGAGCAGTACTTC. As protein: CASNRGQGNYEQYF.

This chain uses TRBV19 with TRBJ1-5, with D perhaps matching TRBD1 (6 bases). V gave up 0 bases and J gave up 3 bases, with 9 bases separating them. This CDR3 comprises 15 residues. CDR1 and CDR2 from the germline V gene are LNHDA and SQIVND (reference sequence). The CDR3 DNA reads TGTGCCAGTAGTATAGATCGGGGACACAATCAGCCCCAGCATTTT. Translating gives CASSIDRGHNQPQHF.

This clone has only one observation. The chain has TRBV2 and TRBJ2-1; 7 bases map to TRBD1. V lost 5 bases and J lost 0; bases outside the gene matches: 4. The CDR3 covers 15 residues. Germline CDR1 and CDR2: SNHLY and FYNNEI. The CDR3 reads CASSPGQSSYNEQFF. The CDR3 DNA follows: TGTGCCAGCAGTCCGGGACAGAGCTCCTACAATGAGCAGTTCTTC.

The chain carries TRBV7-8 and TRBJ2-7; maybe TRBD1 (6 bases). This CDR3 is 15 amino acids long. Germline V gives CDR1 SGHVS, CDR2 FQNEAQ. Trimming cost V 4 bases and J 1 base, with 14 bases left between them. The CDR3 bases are TGTGCCAGCAGCTCACAGGGCCTGGCATCCTACGAGCAGTACTTC. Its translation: CASSSQGLASYEQYF.

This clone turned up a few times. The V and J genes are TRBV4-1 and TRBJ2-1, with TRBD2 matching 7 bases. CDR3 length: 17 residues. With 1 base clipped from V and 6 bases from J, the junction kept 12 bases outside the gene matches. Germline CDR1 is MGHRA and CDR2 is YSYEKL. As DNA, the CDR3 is TGCGCCAGCAGCCAAGGGGCCAGCGGGGCATTCATCAATGAGCAGTTCTTC. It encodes CASSQGASGAFINEQFF.

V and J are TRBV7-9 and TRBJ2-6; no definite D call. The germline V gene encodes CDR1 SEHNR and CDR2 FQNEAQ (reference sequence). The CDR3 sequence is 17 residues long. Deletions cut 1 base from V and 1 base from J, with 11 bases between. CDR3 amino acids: CASSLVSSLSGANVLTF. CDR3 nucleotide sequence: TGTGCCAGCAGCTTAGTTAGTTCCCTTTCTGGGGCCAACGTCCTGACTTTC.

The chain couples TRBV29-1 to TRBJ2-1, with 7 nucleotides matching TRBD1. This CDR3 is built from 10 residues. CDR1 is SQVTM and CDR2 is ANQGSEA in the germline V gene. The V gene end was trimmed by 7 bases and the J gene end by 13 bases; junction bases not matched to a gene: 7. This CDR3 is CSAPGTDQFF. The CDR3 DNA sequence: TGCAGCGCTCCCGGGACAGATCAGTTCTTC.

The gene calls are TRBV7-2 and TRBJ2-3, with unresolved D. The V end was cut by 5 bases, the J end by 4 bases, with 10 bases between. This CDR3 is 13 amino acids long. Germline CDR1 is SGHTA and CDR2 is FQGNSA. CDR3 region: CASSDPGPDTQYF. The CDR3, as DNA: TGTGCCAGCAGCGACCCGGGTCCAGATACGCAGTATTTT.